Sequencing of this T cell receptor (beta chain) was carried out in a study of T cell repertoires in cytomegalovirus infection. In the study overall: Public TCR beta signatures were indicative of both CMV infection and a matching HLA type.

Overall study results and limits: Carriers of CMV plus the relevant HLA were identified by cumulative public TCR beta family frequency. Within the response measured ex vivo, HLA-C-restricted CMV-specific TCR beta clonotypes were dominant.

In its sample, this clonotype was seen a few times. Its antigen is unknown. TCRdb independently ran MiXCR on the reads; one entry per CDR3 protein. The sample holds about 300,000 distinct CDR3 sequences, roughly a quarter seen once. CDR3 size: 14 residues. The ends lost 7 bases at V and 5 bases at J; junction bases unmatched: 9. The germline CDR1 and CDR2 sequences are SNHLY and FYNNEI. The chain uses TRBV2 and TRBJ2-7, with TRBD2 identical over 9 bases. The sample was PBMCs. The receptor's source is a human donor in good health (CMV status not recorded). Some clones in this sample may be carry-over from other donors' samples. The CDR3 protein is CASNPGGRANEQYF. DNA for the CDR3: TGTGCCAGCAATCCAGGCGGGAGGGCCAACGAGCAGTACTTC.